This T cell receptor beta chain comes out of a study of regulatory T cells in long-lasting Graves disease. Overall study context: For a period under 3 months, newly diagnosed Graves' patients had taken antithyroid drugs.

The time point here: newly diagnosed GD, antithyroid drugs for less than 3 months. PBMC-derived RNA was used for the TCR library. For TCR beta, libraries came from iRepertoire HTBI primers and Arm-PCR of CDR3 regions. TCRdb re-called the multiplex PCR reads with MiXCR, one entry per CDR3 protein. Of roughly 500,000 distinct CDR3 sequences listed, approximately 13% were seen once; the top ten hold over 7.5%. The CDR3 is 20 amino acids. Germline-derived CDR1 and CDR2 are MNHEY and SVGEGT. V was trimmed by 2 bases and J by 0 bases, leaving 25 bases between them. The same data also contributed to another study, on T cells in Graves' hyperthyroidism and ophthalmopathy.

Sequenced material: peripheral blood mononuclear cells (PBMCs), taken at new diagnosis, from a patient treated with antithyroid drugs. This chain connects TRBV6-2 or TRBV6-3 to TRBJ1-2; D is undetermined. The TCR comes from a man aged 25-45 years with Graves disease. The CDR3 DNA is TGTGCCAGCAGTTACCGAGGGCGAAATGTGCTAACACTTACTAACTATGGCTACACCTTC. Amino acid sequence: CASSYRGRNVLTLTNYGYTF.